These 22 T cell receptor beta chains share one sample of origin, sequenced in a study of tumor-infiltrating lymphocytes in primary liver carcinoma. Unsorted whole blood supplied the blood RNA, and germline DNA was isolated too. A primer matching the constant region was used to make TCR beta cDNA from about 500 ng of total RNA. Slightly modified ARM-PCR, run as three nested multiplex PCR rounds, produced the TCR beta libraries. PCR rounds one and two used TRBV1-TRBV30 forward primers with a C-beta reverse primer for around 10 cycles each. TCRdb re-called the multiplex PCR reads through MiXCR, storing one row per CDR3 protein. The repertoire has almost 200,000 distinct CDR3 sequences, around three fifths of them found once; the top ten carry roughly 6.4%. Sequenced: peripheral blood. The source of these receptors is a woman aged 60 to 75 with primary liver carcinoma and hepatitis B virus infection.

For this clonotype: It is likely a read error, because the conserved phenylalanine at the end of the CDR3 is missing. The chain is built from TRBV28 and TRBJ2-2; D call uncertain. Germline assignment: CDR1 MDHEN and CDR2 SYDVKM. Trimming removed 6 bases at V and 2 bases at J, with 13 bases between. This CDR3 region has 15 residues. The CDR3 nucleotides are TGTGCCAGCAGGATTCGGCTTTCAAACACCGGGGAGCTGTTTCTT. The encoded protein is CASRIRLSNTGELFL.

For this clonotype: At one of its ends the junction is not consistent with the germline gene, which may arise from a read error. CDR3 sequence: CNVGGPRYEQYF. The DNA of the CDR3 is TGCAACGTTGGAGGGCCCCGTTACGAGCAGTACTTC. V usage is TRBV29-1 and J usage is TRBJ2-7; a possible D gene is TRBD2 (6 bases). From germline, CDR1 is SQVTM and CDR2 ANQGSEA. The CDR3 runs to 12 residues.

At least ten counts were recorded for this clonotype. The V call is TRBV4-2, the J call TRBJ2-3, with D perhaps TRBD2 (6 bases). CDR1 and CDR2 (germline): LGHNA, YNFKEQ. CDR3 size: 14 residues. V lost 1 base to trimming and J lost 1 base, with 6 bases between them. The CDR3 sequence is CASSQGLGTDTQYF. The DNA of the CDR3 is TGTGCCAGCAGCCAAGGACTAGGCACAGATACGCAGTATTTT.

This clonotype was detected only once. The rearrangement joins TRBV6-1 to TRBJ2-2; D perhaps matches TRBD2 (6 bases). This CDR3 is 13 amino acids long. In germline, CDR1 is MNHNS, CDR2 SASEGT. The CDR3 protein is CVRKTRDTGELFF. The CDR3 coding sequence is TGTGTCAGAAAGACTAGGGACACCGGGGAGCTGTTTTTT.

The rearrangement links TRBV6-1 to TRBJ2-2; D is undetermined. This CDR3 has 14 amino acids. The germline CDR1 and CDR2 sequences are MNHNS and SASEGT. The ends were cut back, 4 bases at V and 4 bases at J, with 10 bases in the middle. The CDR3 DNA follows: TGTGCCAGCAGTGGGTTAGTGATCACCGGGGAGCTGTTTTTT. Protein product: CASSGLVITGELFF.

The V call is TRBV10-3, the J call TRBJ2-3; D call uncertain. The CDR3 is 17 amino acids. V was cut by 0 bases and J by 6 bases, with 19 bases left in between. Germline-derived CDR1 and CDR2 are ENHRY and SYGVKD. For the CDR3, the DNA is TGTGCCATCAGTGAGTCAGGAGCCCCCACGCTGTGGGATACGCAGTATTTT. Translated, it gives CAISESGAPTLWDTQYF.

Comments on this clonotype: A read error is likely, as this CDR3 ends without the conserved phenylalanine or tryptophan. This chain connects TRBV29-1 to TRBJ1-2; D is ambiguous. V lost 6 bases and J 3 bases, leaving 17 bases between the germline ends. This CDR3 spans 14 amino acids. Germline values: CDR1 SQVTM, CDR2 ANQGSEA. CDR3 sequence: CSVAALDSYYGYTL. The CDR3 DNA is TGCAGCGTCGCGGCGTTAGATAGCTACTATGGCTACACCTTA.

This clonotype was seen more than once but under ten times. The chain uses TRBV28 and TRBJ1-1, with 8 bases identical to TRBD1. The CDR3 has 15 amino acids. The V and J ends lost 1 base and 1 base, in that order; junction bases with no gene match: 2. The germline gives CDR1 MDHEN, CDR2 SYDVKM. This chain's CDR3 is CASSLSGGWNTEAFF. The CDR3 DNA is TGTGCCAGCAGTTTATCAGGGGGCTGGAACACTGAAGCTTTCTTT.

In regard to this clonotype: Being one base from a much bigger clone, this may be a read error. This chain joins TRBV7-8 and TRBJ1-5; D not resolved. The germline V gene has CDR1 SGHVS and CDR2 FQNEAQ. The CDR3 is 17 amino acids. CDR3 coding DNA: TGTGTCAGCAGCTTAGAAGAGAGTTATTATAGCAATCAGCCCCAGCATTTT. Its translation is CVSSLEESYYSNQPQHF. The full variable domain, in which reference TRBV7-8 and TRBJ1-5 provide the parts outside the CDR3, is GAGVSQSPRYKVAKRGQDVALRCDPISGHVSLFWYQQALGQGPEFLTYFQNEAQLDKSGLPSDRFFAERPEGSVSTLKIQRTQQEDSAVYLCVSSLEESYYSNQPQHFGDGTRLSIL.

As for this clonotype: Since a much larger clone is just one base distant, this may be a read error. The genes are TRBV4-2 and TRBJ1-2, with unresolved D. The V gene's germline CDR1 is LGHNA and CDR2 YNFKEQ. The CDR3 has 15 residues. CDR3 region: CASSQDQRTKYGYTF. In nucleotides, the CDR3 is TGTGCCAGCAGCCAAGATCAAAGGACTAAATATGGCTACACCTTC.

The rearrangement joins TRBV5-1 to TRBJ2-1; TRBD2 matches 13 bases. The junction had 5 bases not matched to a gene; V was cut back by 4 bases and J by 7 bases. This CDR3 has 15 amino acids. Germline V gene data show CDR1 as SGHRS and CDR2 as YFSETQ. CDR3 sequence (DNA): TGCGCCAGCAGCCCGGGGACTAGCGGGGATAATGAGCAGTTCTTC. It specifies CASSPGTSGDNEQFF.

A word on this clonotype: This may be a read error, as it is one base from a much larger clone. CDR3 sequence (DNA): TGCGCCAACAGCGAAGCGGACGTAGGGTTGAACACTGAAGCTTTCTTT. It yields the protein CANSEADVGLNTEAFF. V and J are TRBV4-1 and TRBJ1-1; unclear D gene. Germline CDR1 MGHRA, CDR2 YSYEKL. The CDR3 loop spans 16 amino acids.

Concerning this clonotype: This sequence may be a read error, since a much larger clone differs from it by one base. This sequence joins TRBV28 and TRBJ2-5; 8 nucleotides align to TRBD1. V was pared by 4 bases and J by 7 bases, with 14 bases of the junction left unmatched. Germline V gene lookup returns CDR1 MDHEN and CDR2 SYDVKM. This CDR3 spans 16 amino acids. This CDR3 is CASSSPGQDLLGTQYF. The CDR3 DNA is TGTGCCAGCAGTTCCCCGGGACAGGACTTGCTGGGGACCCAGTACTTC.

This sequence joins TRBV5-1 and TRBJ2-5; no reliable D call. The CDR3 runs 14 residues. V lost 1 base, J lost 5 bases, and 12 bases lay in between. The germline gives CDR1 SGHRS, CDR2 YFSETQ. CDR3 residues: CASSLMSEKETQYF. CDR3 nucleotides: TGCGCCAGCAGCTTGATGAGCGAAAAGGAGACCCAGTACTTC.

Many counts were recorded for this clonotype. V is TRBV28 and J is TRBJ1-5, with a weak D call TRBD1 (5 bases). Germline V gives CDR1 MDHEN, CDR2 SYDVKM. The V end was cut by 5 bases, the J end by 7 bases, with 15 bases between. The length of the CDR3 is 14 residues. The CDR3 nucleotides read TGTGCCAGCAGTCCGGGGTCGCGGGGGCAGCCCCAGCATTTT. Translation: CASSPGSRGQPQHF.

About this clonotype itself: This CDR3 fails to terminate in the conserved phenylalanine or tryptophan, so it likely reflects a read error. The chain couples TRBV6-5 to TRBJ1-1, with a possible D match to TRBD1 (5 bases). The CDR3 runs to 14 residues. CDR1 and CDR2 (germline): MNHEY, SVGAGI. V shed 5 bases and J shed 0 bases, with 10 bases lying between them. The CDR3 DNA reads as TGTGCCAGCAGTGGGGGACGCCTGAACACTGAAGCTTTCCCT. Its translation is CASSGGRLNTEAFP.

This clonotype was seen a handful of times. The chain employs TRBV28 and TRBJ1-2; D is unresolved. Germline-derived CDR1 and CDR2 are MDHEN and SYDVKM. The CDR3 runs to 14 residues. V was cut by 3 bases and J by 1 base, with 9 bases left in between. The CDR3 DNA reads as TGTGCCAGCAGTTTCATGGGTGATAACTATGGCTACACCTTC. It is translated as CASSFMGDNYGYTF.

About this clonotype itself: A clone one base away is much larger, so this may be a read error. The chain uses TRBV4-1 and TRBJ1-4; possible D gene TRBD1, 6 bases. The V gene's germline CDR1 is MGHRA and CDR2 YSYEKL. This CDR3 region has 17 residues. Trimming removed 3 bases from V and 4 bases from J, with 18 bases in between. Here the CDR3 DNA reads TGCGCCAGCAGCCATCCCACCGGGAGGGGGGGTAATGAAAAACTGTTTTTT. Amino acid sequence: CASSHPTGRGGNEKLFF.

CDR3 DNA: TGTGCCAGCACCGACGTAGCCGGGGAGGCGTTTTTT. It translates to CASTDVAGEAFF. V usage is TRBV11-2 and J usage is TRBJ2-2; D possibly corresponds to TRBD2 (6 bases). The germline V and J ends were trimmed by 7 bases and 16 bases, with 19 bases remaining between them. The germline V gene has CDR1 SGHAT and CDR2 FQNNGV. This CDR3 is built from 12 residues. Full variable domain (rest looked up from reference TRBV11-2 and TRBJ2-2): EAGVAQSPRYKIIEKRQSVAFWCNPISGHATLYWYQQILGQGPKLLIQFQNNGVVDDSQLPKDRFSAERLKGVDSTLKIQPAKLEDSAVYLCASTDVAGEAFFGEGSRLTVL.

This clonotype was detected a few times. The V and J genes are TRBV7-8 and TRBJ1-2, with 10 positions matching TRBD1. The CDR3 has 17 amino acids. The V segment lost 1 base and the J segment 3 bases; nucleotides outside the gene matches: 8. Germline CDR1 and CDR2: SGHVS and FQNEAQ. CDR3 loop: CASSLVKGQGIDYGYTF. CDR3 DNA: TGTGCCAGCAGCTTAGTAAAGGGACAGGGGATTGACTATGGCTACACCTTC.

Of note for this clonotype: This clone may be a read error of a much larger clone one base away. The rearrangement links TRBV6-1 to TRBJ1-5; 7 bases align to TRBD1. The CDR3 sequence is 13 residues long. Germline V lookup: CDR1 MNHNS, CDR2 SASEGT. CDR3 bases: TGTACCAGCAGTGATAACAGGGGCCGGCCCCAGCATTTT. Translated: CTSSDNRGRPQHF.

The chain joins TRBV29-1 to TRBJ2-7, with D possibly matching TRBD2 (5 bases). Per the germline V gene, CDR1 is SQVTM and CDR2 is ANQGSEA. The V end lost 3 bases, the J end lost 6 bases, and 18 bases lay between the germline ends. CDR3 length: 14 amino acids. DNA for the CDR3: TGCAGCGTTGAGGATCGGGCCGGGAACTGCGAGCAGTACTTC. The encoded protein is CSVEDRAGNCEQYF.